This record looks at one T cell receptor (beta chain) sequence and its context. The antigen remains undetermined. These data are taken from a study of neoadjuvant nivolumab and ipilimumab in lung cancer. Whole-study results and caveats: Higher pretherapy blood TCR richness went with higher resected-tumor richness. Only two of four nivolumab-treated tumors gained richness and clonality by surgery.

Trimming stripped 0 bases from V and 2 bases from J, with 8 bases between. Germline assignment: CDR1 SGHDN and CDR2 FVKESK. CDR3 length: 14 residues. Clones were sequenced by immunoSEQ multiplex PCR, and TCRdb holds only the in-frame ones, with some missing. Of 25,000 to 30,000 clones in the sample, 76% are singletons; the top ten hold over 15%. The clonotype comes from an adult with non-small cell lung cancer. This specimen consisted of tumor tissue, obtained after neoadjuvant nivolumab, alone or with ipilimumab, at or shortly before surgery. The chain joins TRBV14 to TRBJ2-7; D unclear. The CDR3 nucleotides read TGTGCCAGCAGCCAAGATCTTACAACCTACGAGCAGTACTTC. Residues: CASSQDLTTYEQYF.